Each of the 6 T cell receptor beta chains below was sequenced from the same sample in a study of blood T cells in healthy people across ages. Next came a second PCR, run for about 6 to 11 cycles, which used a sample-barcoded 5' primer along with a J-beta primer mix. TCRdb processed the 5' RACE reads anew with MiXCR; each CDR3 protein has one entry. The sample consists of about 1.6 million distinct CDR3 sequences, 30% to 35% of them appearing once. Material for sequencing was blood. These receptors all stem from a woman aged 25 to 39 in good health.

The CDR3 loop reads CAWGASGSYHEQFF. The CDR3, as DNA: TGTGCCTGGGGGGCTAGCGGGAGTTACCATGAGCAGTTCTTC. This chain joins TRBV30 and TRBJ2-1; TRBD2 agrees at 10 bases. V lost 5 bases to trimming and J lost 8 bases; unmatched junction nucleotides: 9. The CDR3 spans 14 residues. The germline V gene has CDR1 GTSNPN and CDR2 SVGIG (reference sequence).

The chain uses TRBV28 and TRBJ2-7, with a weak D call TRBD2 (5 bases). The CDR3 loop spans 13 amino acids. V was clipped by 3 bases and J by 6 bases, with 12 bases between them. CDR1 is MDHEN and CDR2 is SYDVKM in the germline V gene. DNA of the CDR3: TGTGCCAGCAGTTTGTCCGGGATGCCCGAGCAGTACTTC. It translates to CASSLSGMPEQYF.

Only a few counts were recorded for this clonotype. CDR3 coding DNA: TGTGCCAGCAGGAGGGGGGTTGGTTATGGCTACACCTTC. It encodes CASRRGVGYGYTF. V usage is TRBV6-5 and J usage is TRBJ1-2; D perhaps matches TRBD1 (6 bases). Per germline, CDR1 MNHEY and CDR2 SVGAGI. Trimming left V 6 bases short and J 5 bases short, with 13 bases between. This CDR3 comprises 13 residues.

The chain combines TRBV10-3 with TRBJ1-1, with TRBD1 as a possible D gene (6 bases). Germline CDR1 reads ENHRY; CDR2 reads SYGVKD. V was cut by 7 bases and J by 3 bases, with 12 bases left in between. The CDR3 contains 13 residues. The CDR3 protein is CAIKRGGDTEAFF. The CDR3 coding sequence is TGTGCCATCAAGAGGGGGGGGGACACTGAAGCTTTCTTT.

A few counts support this clonotype. Here the CDR3 reads CASSEGLVYNEKLFF. The CDR3 nucleotides read TGTGCCAGCAGTGAGGGACTCGTCTATAATGAAAAACTGTTTTTT. This rearrangement joins TRBV25-1 to TRBJ1-4; possible D gene TRBD1, 5 bases. In germline, CDR1 is MGHDK, CDR2 SYGVNS. The germline V and J ends were trimmed by 3 bases and 4 bases, with 12 bases remaining between them. This CDR3 has 15 residues.

J is TRBJ2-7 and V is TRBV20-1; TRBD2 matches at 16 bases. The CDR3 contains 15 residues. Germline CDR1 DFQATT, CDR2 SNEGSKA (reference sequence). J lost 5 bases, V lost 6 bases, and 7 bases had no gene match. DNA of the CDR3: TGCAGTGCGACCGGGACTAGCGGGGGGGCGAACGAGCAGTACTTC. This translates into CSATGTSGGANEQYF.